Presented here are 21 T cell receptor beta chains from one specimen sequenced in a study of Ad26.COV2.S vaccination and SARS-CoV-2 variants. Treatment described: roughly 20 received Ad26.COV2.S at low or high dose, single or two shots; 5 received placebo; per-sample allocation not given. Material that was analyzed had been drawn on day 63 after the first vaccine or placebo injection. The data were produced by immunoSEQ multiplex PCR, yet TCRdb's version contains in-frame clones alone and is incomplete. Of roughly 300,000 clones in the sample, 75% to 90% were seen once. This material consisted of peripheral blood, taken in a trial of Ad26.COV2.S vaccine versus placebo. Source of these receptors: a person between 18 and 60 years old who received the Ad26.COV2.S COVID-19 vaccine or a placebo.

The J gene is TRBJ1-1, the V gene TRBV5-1, with unresolved D. The CDR3 has 12 residues. V lost 6 bases, J lost 6 bases, and 12 bases lay in between. Per the germline V gene, CDR1 is SGHRS and CDR2 is YFSETQ. CDR3: CASISDRSEAFF. The CDR3 coding sequence is TGCGCCAGCATCTCGGACCGGTCTGAAGCTTTCTTT. Looking up the rest from reference TRBV5-1 and TRBJ1-1 gives the full variable domain: KAGVTQTPRYLIKTRGQQVTLSCSPISGHRSVSWYQQTPGQGLQFLFEYFSETQRNKGNFPGRFSGRQFSNSRSEMNVSTLELGDSALYLCASISDRSEAFFGQGTRLTVV.

The chain uses TRBV28 and TRBJ2-2; D uncertain. CDR3 length: 15 amino acids. Germline-derived CDR1 and CDR2 are MDHEN and SYDVKM. Trimming cost V 4 bases and J 0 bases, with 9 bases left between them. This CDR3 is CASSSYSSNTGELFF. Written as DNA, the CDR3 is TGTGCCAGCAGTTCTTATTCTTCGAACACCGGGGAGCTGTTTTTT. The whole variable domain, remainder taken from reference TRBV28 and TRBJ2-2, is DVKVTQSSRYLVKRTGEKVFLECVQDMDHENMFWYRQDPGLGLRLIYFSYDVKMKEKGDIPEGYSVSREKKERFSLILESASTNQTSMYLCASSSYSSNTGELFFGEGSRLTVL.

The CDR3 region is CASTRGTGVRETQYF. The CDR3 DNA is TGTGCCAGTACTAGGGGGACAGGGGTGAGAGAGACCCAGTACTTC. The chain has TRBV19 and TRBJ2-5, with 10 bases aligning to TRBD1. Per the germline V gene, CDR1 is LNHDA and CDR2 is SQIVND (reference sequence). The CDR3 is 15 amino acids. Germline trimming cut 7 bases from V and 4 bases from J; bases unmatched to any gene: 9.

The chain has TRBV20-1 and TRBJ2-3; no clear D. The germline gives CDR1 DFQATT, CDR2 SNEGSKA (reference sequence). V was shortened by 4 bases and J by 7 bases, with 6 bases between the two germline ends. The CDR3 covers 10 residues. The DNA of the CDR3 is TGCAGTGCTAAACAGAATACGCAGTATTTT. Translating gives CSAKQNTQYF.

The chain carries TRBV4-1 and TRBJ2-6; 13 bases fit TRBD2. Trimming removed 0 bases from V and 1 base from J; junction bases left unmatched: 0. Germline values: CDR1 MGHRA, CDR2 YSYEKL. The CDR3 has 18 residues. The CDR3 region is CASSQEGLAGSGANVLTF. The CDR3, as DNA: TGCGCCAGCAGCCAAGAGGGACTAGCGGGATCTGGGGCCAACGTCCTGACTTTC.

This chain connects TRBV10-3 to TRBJ2-3, with TRBD2 identical over 8 bases. V lost 10 bases, J lost 2 bases, and 5 bases stayed unmatched. The CDR3 has 13 residues. Germline V lookup: CDR1 ENHRY, CDR2 SYGVKD. In DNA, the CDR3 is TGTGCCAGGTCGGGAGGGCCCACAGATACGCAGTATTTT. Amino acid sequence: CARSGGPTDTQYF.

J is TRBJ1-6 and V is TRBV5-1; a possible D gene is TRBD1 (6 bases). The V gene's germline CDR1 is SGHRS and CDR2 YFSETQ. V shed 4 bases and J shed 0 bases, with 17 bases lying between them. This CDR3 has 18 residues. The CDR3: CASSLVGQSSSYNSPLHF. CDR3 in DNA: TGCGCCAGCAGCCTGGTTGGACAGTCGAGCTCCTATAATTCACCCCTCCACTTT.

This chain links TRBV27 with TRBJ2-1, with TRBD2 identical over 8 bases. V trimming: 10 bases; J trimming: 15 bases; junction bases outside the gene matches: 14. Germline CDR1 MNHEY, CDR2 SMNVEV (reference sequence). This CDR3 is 12 amino acids long. CDR3 protein: CATRSGGRKGFF. CDR3 bases: TGTGCCACTCGATCGGGGGGGAGGAAAGGGTTCTTC.

V usage is TRBV10-3 and J usage is TRBJ2-7; unclear D gene. Germline V CDR1 and CDR2: ENHRY, SYGVKD. The CDR3 loop spans 12 amino acids. V was clipped by 0 bases and J by 6 bases, with 6 bases between them. The CDR3 DNA follows: TGTGCCATCAGTGAGTCCACCCGCGAGCAGTACTTC. As protein: CAISESTREQYF.

The chain has TRBV28 and TRBJ2-7, with TRBD2 identical over 12 bases. Per germline, CDR1 MDHEN and CDR2 SYDVKM. The V gene end was trimmed by 4 bases and the J gene end by 7 bases; junction bases not matched to a gene: 5. This CDR3 has 14 amino acids. The CDR3 protein is CASSSSSGRGEQYF. The CDR3 DNA reads as TGTGCCAGCAGTTCTTCTAGCGGGAGGGGGGAGCAGTACTTC.

V is TRBV29-1 and J is TRBJ2-3; D might be TRBD1 (6 bases). Germline V gene data show CDR1 as SQVTM and CDR2 as ANQGSEA. Trimming pared 1 base from V and 1 base from J, leaving 9 bases between. The CDR3 has 14 residues. Here the CDR3 reads CSVEGRGRTDTQYF. In DNA form, the CDR3 reads TGCAGCGTTGAAGGCAGGGGACGCACAGATACGCAGTATTTT.

This clone showed up just a few times. The chain uses TRBV19 and TRBJ1-2; the match to TRBD1 covers 7 bases. CDR1 is LNHDA, CDR2 SQIVND, per germline (reference sequence). With 6 bases clipped from V and 8 bases from J, the junction kept 6 bases outside the gene matches. The CDR3 spans 12 residues. CDR3 nucleotides: TGTGCCAGTAGCACACAGGGGAGAGGCTACACCTTC. It is translated as CASSTQGRGYTF.

V is TRBV28 and J is TRBJ1-6, with a possible D match to TRBD1 (5 bases). The CDR3 has 14 residues. Germline V lookup: CDR1 MDHEN, CDR2 SYDVKM. Trimming removed 8 bases at V and 7 bases at J, with 15 bases between. CDR3 protein: CASRSRAGNSPLHF. The CDR3 DNA follows: TGTGCCAGCCGATCCAGGGCAGGCAATTCACCCCTCCACTTT.

This chain connects TRBV6-2 or TRBV6-3 to TRBJ2-2; D is unclear. The length of the CDR3 is 13 residues. V gave up 6 bases and J gave up 8 bases, with 13 bases separating them. Germline lookup yields CDR1 MNHEY and CDR2 SVGEGT. The CDR3 here is CASSRPLLGELFF. The CDR3 DNA sequence: TGTGCCAGCAGCCGCCCCCTGTTAGGGGAGCTGTTTTTT.

J is TRBJ2-7 and V is TRBV7-2; 9 nucleotides align to TRBD1. Looked up from germline, CDR1 is SGHTA and CDR2 is FQGNSA. This CDR3 is built from 15 residues. Germline trimming cut 5 bases from V and 5 bases from J; bases unmatched to any gene: 10. As DNA, the CDR3 is TGTGCCAGCAGCACCAGGACAGGGGCGATGAACGAGCAGTACTTC. Translating it yields CASSTRTGAMNEQYF. The full variable domain, completed using reference TRBV7-2 and TRBJ2-7, is GAGVSQSPSNKVTEKGKDVELRCDPISGHTALYWYRQSLGQGLEFLIYFQGNSAPDKSGLPSDRFSAERTGGSVSTLTIQRTQQEDSAVYLCASSTRTGAMNEQYFGPGTRLTVT.

This clone was detected a few times. The junction departs from the called germline gene at one end, perhaps through a read error. V is TRBV10-3 and J is TRBJ1-3, with TRBD1 matching over 7 bases. Germline CDR1 is ENHRY and CDR2 is SYGVKD. The CDR3 contains 14 residues. In nucleotides, the CDR3 is TGTGGCATCCAGGGGGATGACTCTGGAAACACCATATATTTT. Translation gives CGIQGDDSGNTIYF.

The rearrangement uses TRBV7-9 and TRBJ2-1; D unresolved. This CDR3 has 14 amino acids. V lost 1 base to trimming and J lost 6 bases, with 10 bases between them. The germline V gene has CDR1 SEHNR and CDR2 FQNEAQ (reference sequence). The CDR3 reads CASSLEVVGNEQFF. The CDR3 DNA reads as TGTGCCAGCAGCTTAGAGGTCGTGGGCAATGAGCAGTTCTTC. The full variable domain, with the rest looked up from reference TRBV7-9 and TRBJ2-1, is DTGVSQNPRHKITKRGQNVTFRCDPISEHNRLYWYRQTLGQGPEFLTYFQNEAQLEKSRLLSDRFSAERPKGSFSTLEIQRTEQGDSAMYLCASSLEVVGNEQFFGPGTRLTVL.

The chain carries TRBV19 and TRBJ2-1; a weak D match, TRBD2 (5 bases). The V and J ends lost 5 bases and 5 bases respectively, with 22 bases between them. The CDR3 is made up of 17 amino acids. Germline V gene lookup returns CDR1 LNHDA and CDR2 SQIVND (reference sequence). The CDR3, as DNA: TGTGCCAGTAGTTGGGGATTCGGGGAGTCCCAACACAATGAGCAGTTCTTC. It yields the protein CASSWGFGESQHNEQFF.

The chain carries TRBV7-2 and TRBJ1-3; tentative D call: TRBD1 (6 bases). The CDR3 is 15 amino acids. Germline loops: CDR1 SGHTA, CDR2 FQGNSA. Trimming pared 5 bases from V and 2 bases from J, leaving 13 bases between. CDR3 residues: CASSLDRLTGNTIYF. Written as DNA, the CDR3 is TGTGCCAGCAGCCTGGACAGACTTACTGGAAACACCATATATTTT. Combining the CDR3 with reference TRBV7-2 and TRBJ1-3 gives the whole variable domain GAGVSQSPSNKVTEKGKDVELRCDPISGHTALYWYRQSLGQGLEFLIYFQGNSAPDKSGLPSDRFSAERTGGSVSTLTIQRTQQEDSAVYLCASSLDRLTGNTIYFGEGSWLTVV.

The chain recombines TRBV12-5 with TRBJ2-7, with D possibly being TRBD1 or TRBD2 (6 bases each). The V and J ends lost 5 bases and 4 bases respectively, with 12 bases between them. In germline, CDR1 is LGHNT, CDR2 FRNRAP. The CDR3 sequence is 13 residues long. The DNA for the CDR3 is TGTGCTAGTGGTGCGAGGGGGGCATACGAGCAGTACTTC. It specifies CASGARGAYEQYF. Full variable domain (remainder filled in from reference TRBV12-5 and TRBJ2-7): DARVTQTPRHKVTEMGQEVTMRCQPILGHNTVFWYRQTMMQGLELLAYFRNRAPLDDSGMPKDRFSAEMPDATLATLKIQPSEPRDSAVYFCASGARGAYEQYFGPGTRLTVT.

The chain recombines TRBV18 with TRBJ1-2, with TRBD1 as a possible D gene (6 bases). V shed 5 bases and J shed 4 bases, with 14 bases lying between them. Per the germline V gene, CDR1 is KGHSH and CDR2 is LQKENI. This CDR3 has 14 amino acids. The CDR3 loop reads CASSSDRAIYGYTF. The CDR3, as DNA: TGTGCCAGCTCATCGGACAGAGCTATCTATGGCTACACCTTC.